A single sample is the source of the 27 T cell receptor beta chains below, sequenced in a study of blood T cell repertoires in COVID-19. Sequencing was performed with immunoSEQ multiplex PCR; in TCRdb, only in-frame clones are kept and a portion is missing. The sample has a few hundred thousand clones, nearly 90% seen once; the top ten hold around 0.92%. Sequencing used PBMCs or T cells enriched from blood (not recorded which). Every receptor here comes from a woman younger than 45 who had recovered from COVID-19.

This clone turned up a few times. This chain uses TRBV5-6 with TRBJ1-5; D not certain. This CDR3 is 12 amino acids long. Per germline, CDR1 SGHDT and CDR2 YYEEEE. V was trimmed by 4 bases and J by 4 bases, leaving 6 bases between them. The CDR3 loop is CASSLRNQPQHF. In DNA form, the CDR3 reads TGTGCCAGCAGCCTACGGAATCAGCCCCAGCATTTT.

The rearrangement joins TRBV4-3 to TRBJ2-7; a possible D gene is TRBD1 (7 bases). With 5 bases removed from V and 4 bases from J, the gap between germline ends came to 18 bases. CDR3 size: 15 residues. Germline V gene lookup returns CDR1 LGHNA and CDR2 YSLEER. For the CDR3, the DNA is TGCGCCAGCAGCTGGCAGGGGGGCGGTGCGTACGAGCAGTACTTC. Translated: CASSWQGGGAYEQYF.

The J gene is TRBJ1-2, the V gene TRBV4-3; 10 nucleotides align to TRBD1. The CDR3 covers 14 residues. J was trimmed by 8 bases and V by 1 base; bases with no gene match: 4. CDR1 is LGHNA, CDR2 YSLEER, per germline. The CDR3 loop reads CASSQVGQGLGYTF. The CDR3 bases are TGCGCCAGCAGCCAAGTGGGACAGGGGTTAGGCTACACCTTC.

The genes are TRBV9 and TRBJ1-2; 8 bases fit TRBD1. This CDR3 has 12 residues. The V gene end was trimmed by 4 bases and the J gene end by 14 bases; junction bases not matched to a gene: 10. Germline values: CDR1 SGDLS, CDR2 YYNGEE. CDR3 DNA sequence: TGTGCCAGCAGCACAGGGGGGGGCGGATTGACCTTC. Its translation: CASSTGGGGLTF.

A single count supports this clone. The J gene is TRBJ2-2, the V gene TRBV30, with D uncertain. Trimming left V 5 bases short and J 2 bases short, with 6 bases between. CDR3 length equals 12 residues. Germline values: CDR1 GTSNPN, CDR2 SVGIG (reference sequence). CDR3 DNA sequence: TGTGCCTGGGACTCAAACACCGGGGAGCTGTTTTTT. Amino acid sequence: CAWDSNTGELFF.

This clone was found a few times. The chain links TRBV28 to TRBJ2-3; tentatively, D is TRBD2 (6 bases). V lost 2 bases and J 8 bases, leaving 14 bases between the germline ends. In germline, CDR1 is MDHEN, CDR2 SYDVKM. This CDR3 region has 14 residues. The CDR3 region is CASSLLGGVATQYF. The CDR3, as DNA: TGTGCCAGCAGTTTACTGGGCGGGGTCGCTACGCAGTATTTT.

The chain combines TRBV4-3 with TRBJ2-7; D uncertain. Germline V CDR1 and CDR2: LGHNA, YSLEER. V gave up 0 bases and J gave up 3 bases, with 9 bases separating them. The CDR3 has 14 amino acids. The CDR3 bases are TGCGCCAGCAGCCAAGATCTCCGGGTCTACGAGCAGTACTTC. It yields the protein CASSQDLRVYEQYF.

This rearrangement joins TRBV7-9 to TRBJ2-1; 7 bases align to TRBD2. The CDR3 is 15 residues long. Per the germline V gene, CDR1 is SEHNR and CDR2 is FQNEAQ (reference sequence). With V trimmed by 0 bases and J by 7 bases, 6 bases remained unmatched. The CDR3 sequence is CASSLAGRELNEQFF. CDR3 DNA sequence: TGTGCCAGCAGCTTAGCGGGGCGGGAGTTAAATGAGCAGTTCTTC.

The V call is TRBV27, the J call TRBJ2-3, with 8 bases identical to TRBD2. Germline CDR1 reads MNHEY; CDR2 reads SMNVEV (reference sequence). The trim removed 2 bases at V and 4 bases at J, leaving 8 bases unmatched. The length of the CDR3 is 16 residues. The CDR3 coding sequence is TGTGCCAGCAGTTTAGGGCGGGGGGCATTGGCAGATACGCAGTATTTT. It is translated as CASSLGRGALADTQYF.

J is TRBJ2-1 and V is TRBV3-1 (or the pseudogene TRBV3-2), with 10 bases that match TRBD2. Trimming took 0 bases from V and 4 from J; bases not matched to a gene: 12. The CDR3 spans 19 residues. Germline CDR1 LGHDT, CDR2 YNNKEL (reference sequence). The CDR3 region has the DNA TGTGCCAGCAGCCAAGAAACGGGAGCGGGAGGGGGTTTGTACAATGAGCAGTTCTTC. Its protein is CASSQETGAGGGLYNEQFF.

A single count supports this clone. CDR3 bases: TGTGCCAGCAGCTATGCAAGGGGTGAAAACATTCAGTACTTC. Its translation is CASSYARGENIQYF. The chain is built from TRBV5-4 and TRBJ2-4; maybe TRBD1 (5 bases). The ends were cut back, 3 bases at V and 5 bases at J, with 12 bases in the middle. The length of the CDR3 is 14 residues. Per germline, CDR1 SGHNT and CDR2 YYREEE (reference sequence).

The CDR3 protein is CASSLSTVPGETQYF. The CDR3 DNA sequence: TGTGCCAGCAGTTTATCGACAGTCCCGGGAGAGACCCAGTACTTC. The gene calls are TRBV27 and TRBJ2-5, with a tentative D call TRBD1 (5 bases). Germline V CDR1 and CDR2: MNHEY, SMNVEV (reference sequence). The CDR3 extends over 15 amino acids. The V and J ends lost 0 bases and 4 bases respectively, with 12 bases between them.

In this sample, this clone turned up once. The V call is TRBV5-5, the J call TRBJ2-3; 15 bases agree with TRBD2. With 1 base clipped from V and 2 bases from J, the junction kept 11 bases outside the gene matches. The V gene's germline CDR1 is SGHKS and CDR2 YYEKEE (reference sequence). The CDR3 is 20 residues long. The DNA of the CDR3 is TGTGCCAGCAGCTTGAAACCTGGGACTAGCGGGGGGAGCCACACAGATACGCAGTATTTT. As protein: CASSLKPGTSGGSHTDTQYF.

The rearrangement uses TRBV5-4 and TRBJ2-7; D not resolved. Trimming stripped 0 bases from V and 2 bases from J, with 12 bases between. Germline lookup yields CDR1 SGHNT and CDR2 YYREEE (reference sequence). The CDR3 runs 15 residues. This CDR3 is CASSLAPRQAYEQYF. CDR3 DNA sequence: TGTGCCAGCAGCTTGGCACCCAGACAAGCCTACGAGCAGTACTTC.

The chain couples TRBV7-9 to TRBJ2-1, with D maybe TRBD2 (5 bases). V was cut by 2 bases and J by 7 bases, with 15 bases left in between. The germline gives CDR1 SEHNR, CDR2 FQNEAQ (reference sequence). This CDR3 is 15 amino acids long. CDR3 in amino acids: CASSLFQGSSNEQFF. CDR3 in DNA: TGTGCCAGCAGCTTATTTCAAGGGAGCTCGAATGAGCAGTTCTTC.

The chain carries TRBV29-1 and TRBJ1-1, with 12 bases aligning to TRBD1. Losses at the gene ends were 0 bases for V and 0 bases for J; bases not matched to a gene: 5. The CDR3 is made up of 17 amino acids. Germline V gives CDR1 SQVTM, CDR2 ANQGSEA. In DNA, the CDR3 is TGCAGCGTTGAAGAAGGGGACAGGGGGCCCTTGAACACTGAAGCTTTCTTT. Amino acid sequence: CSVEEGDRGPLNTEAFF.

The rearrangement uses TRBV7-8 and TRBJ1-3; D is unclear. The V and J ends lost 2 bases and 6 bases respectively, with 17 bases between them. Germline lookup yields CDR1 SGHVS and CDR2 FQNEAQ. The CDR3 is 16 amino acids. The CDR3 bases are TGTGCCAGCAGCTTATTGCTGGGAGGGATGGTAAACACCATATATTTT. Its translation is CASSLLLGGMVNTIYF.

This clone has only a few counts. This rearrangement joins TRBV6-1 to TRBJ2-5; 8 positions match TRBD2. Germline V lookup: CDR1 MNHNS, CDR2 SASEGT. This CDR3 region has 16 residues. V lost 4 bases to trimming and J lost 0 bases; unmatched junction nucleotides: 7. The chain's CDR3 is CASSVSGERHQETQYF. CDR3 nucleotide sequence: TGTGCCAGCAGTGTTAGCGGGGAGCGACACCAAGAGACCCAGTACTTC.

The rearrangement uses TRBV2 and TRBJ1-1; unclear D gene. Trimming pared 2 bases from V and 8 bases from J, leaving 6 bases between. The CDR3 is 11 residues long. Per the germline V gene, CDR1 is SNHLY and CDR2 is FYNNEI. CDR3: CASSELREAFF. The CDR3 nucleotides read TGTGCCAGCAGTGAACTAAGAGAAGCTTTCTTT.

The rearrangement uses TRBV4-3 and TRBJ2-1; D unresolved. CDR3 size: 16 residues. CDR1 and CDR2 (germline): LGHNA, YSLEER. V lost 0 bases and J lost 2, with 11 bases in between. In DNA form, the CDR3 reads TGCGCCAGCAGCCAAGAAGGCAGGTCGCCCTACAATGAGCAGTTCTTC. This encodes CASSQEGRSPYNEQFF.

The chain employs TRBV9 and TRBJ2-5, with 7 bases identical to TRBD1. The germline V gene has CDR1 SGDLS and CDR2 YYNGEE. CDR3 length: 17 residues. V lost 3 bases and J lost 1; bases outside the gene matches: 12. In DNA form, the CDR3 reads TGTGCCAGCAGCGGGGACCCTCAGGGGGATTCCCAAGAGACCCAGTACTTC. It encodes CASSGDPQGDSQETQYF.

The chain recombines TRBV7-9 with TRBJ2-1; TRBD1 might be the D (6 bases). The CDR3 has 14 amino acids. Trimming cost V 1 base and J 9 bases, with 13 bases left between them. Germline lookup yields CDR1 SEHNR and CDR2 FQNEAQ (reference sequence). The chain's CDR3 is CASSLVVVGGEQFF. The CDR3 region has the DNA TGTGCCAGCAGCTTAGTGGTCGTAGGGGGTGAGCAGTTCTTC.

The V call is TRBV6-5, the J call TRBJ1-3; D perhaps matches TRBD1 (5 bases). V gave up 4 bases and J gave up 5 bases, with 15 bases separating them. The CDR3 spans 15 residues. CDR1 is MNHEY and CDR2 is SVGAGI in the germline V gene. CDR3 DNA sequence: TGTGCCAGCAGTTTGGGCTCGGGACTTCGAAACACCATATATTTT. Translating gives CASSLGSGLRNTIYF.

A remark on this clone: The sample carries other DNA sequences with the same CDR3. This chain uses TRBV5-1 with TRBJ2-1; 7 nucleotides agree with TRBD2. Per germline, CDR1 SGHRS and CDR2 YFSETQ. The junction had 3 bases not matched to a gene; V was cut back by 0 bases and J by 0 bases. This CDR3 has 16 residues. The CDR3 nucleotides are TGCGCCAGCAGCTTGGGTGGCGGGAGCTCCTACAATGAGCAGTTCTTC. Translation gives CASSLGGGSSYNEQFF.

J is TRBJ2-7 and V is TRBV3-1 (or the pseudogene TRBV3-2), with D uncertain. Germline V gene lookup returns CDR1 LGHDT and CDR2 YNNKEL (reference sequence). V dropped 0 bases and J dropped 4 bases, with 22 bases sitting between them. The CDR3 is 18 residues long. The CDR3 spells CASSQDLWFGERPYEQYF. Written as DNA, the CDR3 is TGTGCCAGCAGCCAAGATCTATGGTTCGGAGAACGACCGTACGAGCAGTACTTC.

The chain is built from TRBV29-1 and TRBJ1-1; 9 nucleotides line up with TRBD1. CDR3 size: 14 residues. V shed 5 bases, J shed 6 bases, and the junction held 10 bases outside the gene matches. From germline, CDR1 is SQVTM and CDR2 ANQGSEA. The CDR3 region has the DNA TGCAGCGTTCGAAAAGGACAGGGGAGGGCTGAAGCTTTCTTT. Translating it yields CSVRKGQGRAEAFF.

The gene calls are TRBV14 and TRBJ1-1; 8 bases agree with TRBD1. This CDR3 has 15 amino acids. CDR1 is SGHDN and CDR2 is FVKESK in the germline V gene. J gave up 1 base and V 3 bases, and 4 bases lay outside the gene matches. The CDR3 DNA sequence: TGTGCCAGCAGCCAGAGGACAGGGCGGAACACTGAAGCTTTCTTT. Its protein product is CASSQRTGRNTEAFF.